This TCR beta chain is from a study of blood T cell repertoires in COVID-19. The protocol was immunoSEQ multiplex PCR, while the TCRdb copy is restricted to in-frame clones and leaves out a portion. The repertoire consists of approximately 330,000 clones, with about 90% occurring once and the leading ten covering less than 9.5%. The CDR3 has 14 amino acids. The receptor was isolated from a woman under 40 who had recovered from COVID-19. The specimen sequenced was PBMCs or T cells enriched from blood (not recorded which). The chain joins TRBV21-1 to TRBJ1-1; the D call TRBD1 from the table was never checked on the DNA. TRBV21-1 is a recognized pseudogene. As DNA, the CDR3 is TGTGCCAGCAGCAAAAACCTGGACAGGGTTGGAGCTTTCTTT. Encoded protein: CASSKNLDRVGAFF.